Each of the 27 T cell receptor beta chains below was sequenced from the same sample in a study of blood T cell repertoires in COVID-19. Sequencing was performed with immunoSEQ multiplex PCR; in TCRdb, only in-frame clones are kept and a portion is missing. This table holds about 250,000 clones, around 84% found once. Sequenced sample: PBMCs or T cells enriched from blood (not recorded which). The receptor set was obtained from a man aged 40-49 years who had recovered from COVID-19.

The V call is TRBV4-1, the J call TRBJ1-1; D possibly corresponds to TRBD1 (5 bases). Germline V gene lookup returns CDR1 MGHRA and CDR2 YSYEKL. The CDR3 has 13 amino acids. Between the trimmed V and J ends, which lost 0 bases and 10 bases, there was a span of 12 bases. The DNA of the CDR3 is TGCGCCAGCAGCCAAGATCAGGGCCAGATAGCTTTCTTT. This translates into CASSQDQGQIAFF.

The V and J genes are TRBV2 and TRBJ2-3; 12 bases map to TRBD2. Germline-derived CDR1 and CDR2 are SNHLY and FYNNEI. Trimming at V came to 1 base and at J to 3 bases, leaving 2 bases not matched to a gene. The CDR3 has 16 residues. The CDR3 bases are TGTGCCAGCAGTGAAGGGACTAGCGGGGTAACAGATACGCAGTATTTT. Residues: CASSEGTSGVTDTQYF.

The rearrangement uses TRBV15 and TRBJ2-1; maybe TRBD2 (6 bases). Germline values: CDR1 LNHNV, CDR2 YYDKDF (reference sequence). The V end was cut by 2 bases, the J end by 2 bases, with 10 bases between. This CDR3 region has 15 residues. The CDR3 DNA reads TGTGCCACCAGCAGACCCGGGACTGCCTACAATGAGCAGTTCTTC. Translation gives CATSRPGTAYNEQFF.

The gene calls are TRBV5-8 and TRBJ1-5; 11 bases map to TRBD1. This CDR3 is 15 amino acids long. Per germline, CDR1 SGHTS and CDR2 YDEGEE. After removal of 9 bases from V and 0 bases from J, the junction contained 5 bases not matched to a gene. CDR3 nucleotides: TGTGCCACTCGGACAGGGGGCTATAGCAATCAGCCCCAGCATTTT. Protein: CATRTGGYSNQPQHF.

The chain has TRBV5-1 and TRBJ2-7, with D perhaps TRBD1 (6 bases). CDR1 and CDR2 from the germline V gene are SGHRS and YFSETQ. The germline V and J ends were trimmed by 2 bases and 2 bases, with 8 bases remaining between them. The CDR3 is 13 residues long. CDR3 residues: CASSFGDTYEQYF. CDR3 in DNA: TGCGCCAGCAGCTTTGGGGACACCTACGAGCAGTACTTC.

The CDR3 bases are TGTGCCAGTACGGCGGGCTCTCTAGATACGCAGTATTTT. Translated, it gives CASTAGSLDTQYF. The V gene is TRBV19, the J gene TRBJ2-3, with a weak D call TRBD2 (5 bases). The CDR3 has 13 amino acids. The germline V gene has CDR1 LNHDA and CDR2 SQIVND (reference sequence). V was trimmed by 7 bases and J by 5 bases, leaving 13 bases between them.

The genes are TRBV19 and TRBJ2-1; TRBD2 aligns across 7 bases. This CDR3 is 13 amino acids long. The V gene end was trimmed by 0 bases and the J gene end by 12 bases; junction bases not matched to a gene: 5. Germline V gene lookup returns CDR1 LNHDA and CDR2 SQIVND (reference sequence). CDR3 region: CASSIDQRGRQFF. The CDR3 nucleotides read TGTGCCAGTAGTATAGATCAGCGCGGGAGGCAGTTCTTC.

J is TRBJ2-7 and V is TRBV14; 11 bases align to TRBD1. The CDR3 loop spans 15 amino acids. V lost 4 bases to trimming and J lost 1 base; unmatched junction nucleotides: 3. The germline gives CDR1 SGHDN, CDR2 FVKESK. CDR3: CASSRGQGASYEQYF. The CDR3, as DNA: TGTGCCAGCAGCCGCGGACAGGGGGCGTCCTACGAGCAGTACTTC.

V gene TRBV11-1 combines with J gene TRBJ2-7, with unresolved D. CDR1 is SGHAT and CDR2 is FQDESV in the germline V gene (reference sequence). The CDR3 runs to 14 residues. V lost 0 bases and J lost 4, with 10 bases in between. The CDR3 DNA follows: TGTGCCAGCAGCTTAGCCCCGTCTAAATACGAGCAGTACTTC. Translated: CASSLAPSKYEQYF.

This rearrangement joins TRBV2 to TRBJ1-1, with D possibly being TRBD1 (5 bases). Trimming removed 9 bases from V and 4 bases from J, with 15 bases in between. The length of the CDR3 is 13 residues. The germline CDR1 and CDR2 sequences are SNHLY and FYNNEI. The DNA for the CDR3 is TGTGCCAGTAATACAGTCAGGGTCACTGAAGCTTTCTTT. Protein product: CASNTVRVTEAFF.

The rearrangement links TRBV19 to TRBJ1-4; 10 bases align to TRBD1. Germline V gene sequence: CDR1 LNHDA, CDR2 SQIVND (reference sequence). The CDR3 loop spans 14 amino acids. The trim removed 5 bases at V and 8 bases at J, leaving 5 bases unmatched. The CDR3 region is CASSSGTGDEKLFF. The CDR3 region has the DNA TGTGCCAGTAGTTCCGGGACAGGGGACGAAAAACTGTTTTTT. Based on the CDR3 plus reference TRBV19 and TRBJ1-4, the full variable domain is DGGITQSPKYLFRKEGQNVTLSCEQNLNHDAMYWYRQDPGQGLRLIYYSQIVNDFQKGDIAEGYSVSREKKESFPLTVTSAQKNPTAFYLCASSSGTGDEKLFFGSGTQLSVL.

This clone was counted a few times. V gene TRBV2 combines with J gene TRBJ1-1, with D tentatively TRBD1 (5 bases). The CDR3 runs to 13 residues. Germline CDR1 is SNHLY and CDR2 is FYNNEI. The ends were cut back, 7 bases at V and 1 base at J, with 10 bases in the middle. The CDR3, as DNA: TGTGCCAGCAAAGACAGTGCGAACACTGAAGCTTTCTTT. This translates into CASKDSANTEAFF.

This sequence joins TRBV7-8 and TRBJ1-1; no clear D gene. This CDR3 is 13 amino acids long. In germline, CDR1 is SGHVS, CDR2 FQNEAQ. V was pared by 5 bases and J by 3 bases, with 10 bases between. This CDR3 reads CASSLDKYTEAFF. CDR3 sequence (DNA): TGTGCCAGCAGCCTCGACAAGTACACTGAAGCTTTCTTT.

The genes are TRBV28 and TRBJ1-4; D unresolved. The length of the CDR3 is 15 residues. The germline CDR1 and CDR2 sequences are MDHEN and SYDVKM. V was pared by 2 bases and J by 3 bases, with 10 bases between. The chain's CDR3 is CASSLLSGSNEKLFF. CDR3 bases: TGTGCCAGCAGTTTACTATCAGGTTCTAATGAAAAACTGTTTTTT.

V is TRBV7-6 and J is TRBJ2-2, with 9 bases that match TRBD1. The CDR3 length is 16 residues. The V gene's germline CDR1 is SGHVS and CDR2 FNYEAQ. Trimming at V came to 5 bases and at J to 5 bases, leaving 9 bases not matched to a gene. The DNA for the CDR3 is TGTGCCAGCAGCATGAGGACCGGGACAGGGACCGGGGAGCTGTTTTTT. Translating gives CASSMRTGTGTGELFF.

The rearrangement links TRBV4-2 to TRBJ2-5; D is possibly TRBD1 (5 bases). Germline CDR1 LGHNA, CDR2 YNFKEQ. Trimming left V 2 bases short and J 5 bases short, with 12 bases between. The CDR3 runs to 14 residues. The CDR3 DNA sequence: TGTGCCAGCAGCCAAAACGGGCCAGGGGAGACCCAGTACTTC. Protein sequence: CASSQNGPGETQYF.

This chain links TRBV29-1 with TRBJ2-7; 11 bases align to TRBD2. Germline CDR1 is SQVTM and CDR2 is ANQGSEA. J was trimmed by 4 bases and V by 5 bases; bases with no gene match: 10. The CDR3 has 15 residues. In nucleotides, the CDR3 is TGCAGCGTTCGGTCACTAGCGGGAGTTATGTACGAGCAGTACTTC. Its translation is CSVRSLAGVMYEQYF.

The chain joins TRBV2 to TRBJ2-1; a weak D match, TRBD2 (5 bases). Per germline, CDR1 SNHLY and CDR2 FYNNEI. V lost 2 bases, J lost 5 bases, and 16 bases lay in between. The CDR3 contains 16 residues. CDR3 coding DNA: TGTGCCAGCAGTGAATACGAACTAGTTCCAAACAATGAGCAGTTCTTC. Protein sequence: CASSEYELVPNNEQFF.

V usage is TRBV27 and J usage is TRBJ2-7; TRBD2 matches at 11 bases. This CDR3 has 15 residues. The junction had 6 bases not matched to a gene; V was cut back by 5 bases and J by 3 bases. The V gene's germline CDR1 is MNHEY and CDR2 SMNVEV (reference sequence). The CDR3 region has the DNA TGTGCCAGCAGTGCACTAGCGGGGGCGTTCTACGAGCAGTACTTC. The encoded protein is CASSALAGAFYEQYF.

This clone appeared once. This sequence joins TRBV30 and TRBJ2-7, with D possibly matching TRBD1 (5 bases). This CDR3 has 11 amino acids. The V and J ends lost 5 bases and 1 base respectively, with 6 bases between them. The germline V gene encodes CDR1 GTSNPN and CDR2 SVGIG (reference sequence). The CDR3 DNA sequence: TGTGCCTGGGGACATTCCTACGAGCAGTACTTC. It specifies CAWGHSYEQYF.

The chain is built from TRBV5-1 and TRBJ2-5; TRBD2 aligns across 9 bases. The V and J ends lost 2 bases and 1 base, in that order; junction bases with no gene match: 6. Per the germline V gene, CDR1 is SGHRS and CDR2 is YFSETQ. The CDR3 is made up of 16 amino acids. CDR3 DNA sequence: TGCGCCAGCAGCTTAGCTAGCGGGGCGGCCCAAGAGACCCAGTACTTC. The encoded protein is CASSLASGAAQETQYF.

V usage is TRBV6-2 or TRBV6-3 and J usage is TRBJ2-3; D gene ambiguous. Trimming removed 5 bases at V and 6 bases at J, with 15 bases between. The CDR3 totals 14 residues. Germline assignment: CDR1 MNHEY and CDR2 SVGEGT. In DNA, the CDR3 is TGTGCCAGCAGTCTGGGCTCCTTTTGGGATACGCAGTATTTT. Translated, it gives CASSLGSFWDTQYF.

In its sample, this clone was seen once. This chain uses TRBV2 with TRBJ1-1; D might be TRBD1 (6 bases). Trimming took off 9 bases at V and 8 bases at J, with 19 bases between the two ends. The germline CDR1 and CDR2 sequences are SNHLY and FYNNEI. This CDR3 contains 13 residues. CDR3 residues: CARSTGLGREAFF. In nucleotides, the CDR3 is TGTGCCAGGAGTACAGGGCTGGGGCGAGAAGCTTTCTTT.

V is TRBV5-1 and J is TRBJ2-3; 7 positions match TRBD1. V was pared by 0 bases and J by 6 bases, with 10 bases of the junction left unmatched. The germline V gene encodes CDR1 SGHRS and CDR2 YFSETQ. This CDR3 comprises 16 residues. The CDR3 bases are TGCGCCAGCAGCTTGGCCTCCGGGACAGTTTCGGATACGCAGTATTTT. It translates to CASSLASGTVSDTQYF.

The chain couples TRBV19 to TRBJ2-7, with 14 bases that match TRBD2. Germline lookup yields CDR1 LNHDA and CDR2 SQIVND (reference sequence). The CDR3 covers 16 residues. The J segment lost 3 bases and the V segment lost 5 bases, leaving 6 bases of the junction unmatched. The CDR3 sequence is CASSARTSGRIYEQYF. The CDR3 DNA sequence: TGTGCCAGTAGTGCCAGGACTAGCGGGAGGATCTACGAGCAGTACTTC.

The genes are TRBV29-1 and TRBJ2-7; 8 nucleotides align to TRBD1. The junction had 5 bases not matched to a gene; V was cut back by 2 bases and J by 5 bases. The CDR3 spans 13 residues. Germline V lookup: CDR1 SQVTM, CDR2 ANQGSEA. As DNA, the CDR3 is TGCAGCGTTGAAACAGGGACAGGACACGAGCAGTACTTC. Its translation: CSVETGTGHEQYF.

The chain has TRBV7-2 and TRBJ2-1; D remains ambiguous. V was clipped by 0 bases and J by 7 bases, with 13 bases between them. Germline loops: CDR1 SGHTA, CDR2 FQGNSA. The length of the CDR3 is 15 residues. The CDR3 protein is CASSLATASKNEQFF. As DNA, the CDR3 is TGTGCCAGCAGCTTAGCCACAGCATCAAAGAATGAGCAGTTCTTC.